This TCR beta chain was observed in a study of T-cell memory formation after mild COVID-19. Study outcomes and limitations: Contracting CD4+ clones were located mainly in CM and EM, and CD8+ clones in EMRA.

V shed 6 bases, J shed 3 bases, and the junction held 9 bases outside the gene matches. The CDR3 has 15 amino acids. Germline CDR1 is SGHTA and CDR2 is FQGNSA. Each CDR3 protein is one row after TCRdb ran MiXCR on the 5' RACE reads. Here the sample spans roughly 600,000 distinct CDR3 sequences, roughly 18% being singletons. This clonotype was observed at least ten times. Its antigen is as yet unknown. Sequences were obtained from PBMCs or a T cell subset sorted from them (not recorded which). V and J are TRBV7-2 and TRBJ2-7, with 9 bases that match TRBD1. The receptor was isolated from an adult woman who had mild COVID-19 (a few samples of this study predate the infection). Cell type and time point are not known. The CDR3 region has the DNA TGTGCCAGCAGTTTCTCCGGGACAGGGTTCTACGAGCAGTACTTC. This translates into CASSFSGTGFYEQYF.